This T cell receptor beta chain comes out of a study of blood T cells in healthy people across ages (dated by TCRdb to between 2014 and 2016). In terms of the full investigation: In model experiments, template switching captured about one uniquely barcoded TCR beta cDNA molecule for every two T cells. The donors were split into four age groups: young (average about 16 years), middle-aged (around 40), aged (about 62) and long-lived (about 82). To avoid experimental bias, donors of different ages were randomly spread across the sequencing lanes. Age-related changes in TCR beta repertoire diversity were measured in the study by deep sequencing normalized with unique cDNA molecular identifiers. The study analyzed two additional independent replicas of 1 million unique cDNA reads from the same blood draw for two donors, one aged 18 to 29 and one aged 80 or older.

Findings and caveats that apply to the study as a whole: As age increased, observed TCR beta diversity per million T cells dropped in a roughly linear way, and a significant reduction was already evident by age approximately 40. Estimates of total diversity based on one million sequenced T cells were regarded as lower bounds and as underestimates. Because the CMV infection status of the donors was unknown, age-related changes in expanded clonotypes may potentially have been confounded. The long-lived group showed more naive CD4+ T cells, fewer expanded clones and increased TCR diversity than the aged group, suggesting age selection. Because profiling used bulk unsorted PBMCs, naive and antigen-experienced compartments could not be compared conclusively. The percentage of naive T cells measured by flow cytometry correlated strongly with observed TCR beta diversity.

Trimming at the junction amounts to 3 bases on V and 4 bases on J, and the germline ends lie 16 bases apart. The germline V gene gives CDR1 as SGHTA and CDR2 as FQGNSA. The CDR3 runs 15 residues from the cysteine to the phenylalanine. Only the CDR3 part of the read is kept: 45 bases, read in frame from the first base. On this clonotype: The antigen this receptor binds is unknown. Within one base of it there is no much larger clone, and no base qualities were kept.

The library was prepared using 5' RACE. For sequencing, an Illumina HiSeq 2500 was employed. A second PCR of about 6 to 11 cycles was run with a J-beta primer mix and a sample-barcoded 5' primer. Each TCR beta cDNA molecule received a unique molecular identifier from a template-switch 5' adaptor carrying 12 random nucleotides. Each sample yielded at least 3 million CDR3-containing paired-end reads. First-strand cDNA was synthesized from all RNA with the Mint cDNA synthesis kit, primed by a TRBC-specific oligonucleotide. After uracil-DNA glycosylase treatment, a first 18-cycle PCR used universal primers M1SS and BC2_uni_R on all cDNA. Under the source paper's analysis protocol: For normalization, 1 million high-quality reads were randomly selected from each sample, with every read carrying a distinct molecular identifier. Instead of being binned into consensus sequences, reads with shared molecular identifiers were discarded. CDR3 identification, clonotype clustering and error correction used MiTCR with a Q25 quality threshold and the strictest error-elimination algorithm. A nonparametric unseen species model using Euler transformation provided a lower-bound estimate of total TCR beta diversity. Using fastp trimming at Q25 and MiXCR clonotype assembly, TCRdb reanalyzed the public sequencing data and kept in-frame beta chains. Each CDR3 protein appears once, grouped with its most common genes and DNA. TCRdb, not the original authors, processed these V and J calls. This sample is represented by approximately 770,000 distinct CDR3 sequences; 55% to 70% of them were singletons. Roughly 20% of the sample lies in the top ten.

Donors were 40 or so systemically healthy Caucasian individuals from Russia aged roughly 6 to 95 years. Each donor gave roughly 9.5 milliliters of peripheral blood, collected into EDTA-treated Vacutainer tubes. Ficoll-Paque density-gradient centrifugation was used to isolate PBMCs, with at least 6.5 million obtained per sample. Trizol reagent was used to extract total RNA from PBMCs, with at least 5.5 micrograms per sample. Naive CD45RAhigh/CD27high T cell percentages were measured by flow cytometry on a PBMC aliquot from every donor. The origin of this receptor is a man aged 30 to 45 in good health. The rearrangement combines TRBV7-2 with TRBJ2-7; the D gene is possibly TRBD1, with 5 bases matching. Sample: blood. The CDR3 protein is CASSLRPGREYEQYF. The sequenced DNA is TGTGCCAGCAGCTTGCGCCCCGGCAGGGAATACGAGCAGTACTTC.